This T cell receptor beta chain was profiled in a study of blood T cell repertoires in COVID-19. Germline V lookup: CDR1 LNHNV, CDR2 YYDKDF (reference sequence). Trimming took off 1 base at V and 2 bases at J, with 15 bases between the two ends. The CDR3 contains 17 residues. The protocol was immunoSEQ multiplex PCR, while the TCRdb copy is restricted to in-frame clones and leaves out a portion. The table includes 300,000 to 350,000 clones, roughly 90% detected once. Participants, 18 to 89 years old, spanned under 30 US areas. This clone occurred once. The clonotype was recovered from a woman aged 25 to 39 who had been exposed to COVID-19. Material for sequencing was PBMCs or T cells enriched from blood (not recorded which). V and J are TRBV15 and TRBJ1-3, with a possible D match to TRBD1 (6 bases). CDR3 sequence: CATSRAAAPGAGNTIYF. The CDR3 DNA is TGTGCCACCAGCAGAGCCGCAGCTCCAGGGGCTGGAAACACCATATATTTT.